This T cell receptor beta chain was obtained from a study of T cell changes during pregnancy in multiple sclerosis. Measured with immunoSEQ multiplex PCR; TCRdb has only the in-frame clones, and not every one. The table includes approximately 44,000 clones, approximately 91% detected once. Sample: CD8+ T cells from peripheral blood mononuclear cells, taken in the third trimester of pregnancy. The sequence derives from a female donor with multiple sclerosis, enrolled in a pregnancy study.

The CDR3 loop is CASSHREDYEQYF. The CDR3 DNA reads TGTGCCAGCAGCCACCGGGAGGACTACGAGCAGTACTTC. The chain combines TRBV14 with TRBJ2-7, with 7 bases identical to TRBD2. Losses at the gene ends were 3 bases for V and 3 bases for J; bases not matched to a gene: 2. This CDR3 has 13 residues. Germline CDR1 reads SGHDN; CDR2 reads FVKESK.